One and the same sample provided the 5 T cell receptor beta chains below, sequenced in a study of identical twins (dated by TCRdb to 2015 to 2016). The library was produced with 5' RACE. These reads were obtained on an Illumina HiSeq 2000. TCRdb took the public reads, trimmed them with fastp at Q25, ran MiXCR for clone calling and kept in-frame beta chains. Each entry merges the rows of one CDR3 protein and shows their most common DNA and genes. For this sample there are 460,000 or so distinct CDR3 sequences; 14% appear just once. The ten most abundant clones make up about 0.54% of the sample. The sample also formed part of further work on yellow fever vaccine responses in identical twins.

Sequencing was performed on CD4+ T cells sorted from blood. All receptors derive from a woman aged 18-29 years in good health.

The chain employs TRBV6-2 or TRBV6-3 and TRBJ2-3; 8 nucleotides line up with TRBD1. V lost 2 bases to trimming and J lost 1 base; unmatched junction nucleotides: 5. The CDR3 covers 16 residues. Germline V gives CDR1 MNHEY, CDR2 SVGEGT. This chain's CDR3 is CASSYEQGARTDTQYF. The CDR3 coding sequence is TGTGCCAGCAGTTACGAGCAGGGGGCACGCACAGATACGCAGTATTTT.

Turning to this clonotype: Its ends do not fully match the called genes, so a read error is possible. The rearrangement links TRBV7-7 to TRBJ2-5; tentative D call: TRBD1 (5 bases). Germline CDR1 is SSHAT and CDR2 is FNYEAQ (reference sequence). There are 14 residues in the CDR3. The DNA for the CDR3 is TGTGCTAGCAGCCCGGACATTCTCCAGGGGACCCAGTACTTC. This codes for CASSPDILQGTQYF.

The rearrangement joins TRBV10-3 to TRBJ2-7, with TRBD2 matching over 8 bases. V dropped 3 bases and J dropped 2; count of bases not matched to a gene: 6. The germline V gene encodes CDR1 ENHRY and CDR2 SYGVKD. This CDR3 region has 15 residues. The CDR3 is CAISDSTSEAYEQYF. The CDR3 DNA follows: TGTGCCATCAGTGACTCGACTAGCGAAGCCTACGAGCAGTACTTC.

This chain links TRBV19 with TRBJ2-3, with no clear D. CDR1 and CDR2 from the germline V gene are LNHDA and SQIVND (reference sequence). The CDR3 has 14 amino acids. V was trimmed by 4 bases and J by 7 bases, leaving 15 bases between them. CDR3 DNA sequence: TGTGCCAGTAGTAAAGCAGACGCGAGCTATACGCAGTATTTT. As protein: CASSKADASYTQYF.

The rearrangement uses TRBV5-1 and TRBJ2-7, with 10 nucleotides matching TRBD1. With V trimmed by 0 bases and J by 4 bases, 7 bases remained unmatched. The CDR3 is made up of 16 amino acids. Germline CDR1 reads SGHRS; CDR2 reads YFSETQ. CDR3 in amino acids: CASSLAGQGILYEQYF. The CDR3 DNA sequence: TGCGCCAGCAGCTTGGCGGGACAGGGGATTCTGTACGAGCAGTACTTC.